This T cell receptor (beta chain) stems from a study of T cell responses to AZD1222 COVID-19 vaccine. As for the study in general: Second-dose groups at about 4 or about 12 weeks were pooled.

Whole-study results and caveats: The donor cohort was predominantly white British with a female majority, and clonal diversity may have been underestimated. Nearly half of spike-specific TCRs reportedly go after variant regions that carry no mutations. Regions 160-218 and 743-854 dominated among vaccine-associated CD4 TCRs spanning spike.

TCRdb's copy holds only in-frame clones and misses some; the assay was immunoSEQ multiplex PCR. Among about 130,000 clones, 87% were seen once, and the ten largest hold 1.4% to 1.5%. About this clone itself: Its antigen is not identified.

Sequencing used peripheral blood, obtained on day 0 of AZD1222 vaccination. The receptor comes from an adult in good health.

The CDR3 nucleotides read TGTGCCAGCAGTCCTAGCGGGGGGCCTTACGAGCAGTACTTC. Its translation: CASSPSGGPYEQYF. The J gene is TRBJ2-7, the V gene TRBV28; TRBD2 aligns across 11 bases. Germline CDR1 reads MDHEN; CDR2 reads SYDVKM. There are 14 residues in the CDR3. J gave up 4 bases and V 5 bases, and 4 bases lay outside the gene matches.